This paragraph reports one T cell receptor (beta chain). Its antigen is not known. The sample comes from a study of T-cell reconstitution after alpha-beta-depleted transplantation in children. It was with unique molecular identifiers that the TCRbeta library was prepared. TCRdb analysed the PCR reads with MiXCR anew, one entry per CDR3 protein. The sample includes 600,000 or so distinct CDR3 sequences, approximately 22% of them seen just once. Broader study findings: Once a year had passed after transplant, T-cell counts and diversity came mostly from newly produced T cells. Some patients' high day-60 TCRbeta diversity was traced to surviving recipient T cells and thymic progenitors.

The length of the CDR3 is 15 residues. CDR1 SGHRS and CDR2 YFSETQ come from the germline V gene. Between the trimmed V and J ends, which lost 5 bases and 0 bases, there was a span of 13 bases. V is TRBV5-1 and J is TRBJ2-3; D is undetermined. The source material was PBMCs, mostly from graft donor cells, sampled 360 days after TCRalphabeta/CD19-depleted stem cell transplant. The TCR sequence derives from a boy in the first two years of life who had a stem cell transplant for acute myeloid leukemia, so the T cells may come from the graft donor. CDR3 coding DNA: TGCGCCAGCAGATTCCGCGGACCCAGCACAGATACGCAGTATTTT. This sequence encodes CASRFRGPSTDTQYF.